Each of the 19 T cell receptor beta chains below was sequenced from the same sample in a study of blood T cell repertoires in COVID-19. Profiled with immunoSEQ multiplex PCR; TCRdb holds only in-frame clones, not every one. The table includes more than 250,000 clones, around 88% detected once. The sample was peripheral blood. All receptors come from a woman between 50 and 59 years old with acute or convalescent COVID-19.

V is TRBV7-2 and J is TRBJ2-1; 7 positions agree with TRBD2. This CDR3 is built from 15 residues. Germline-derived CDR1 and CDR2 are SGHTA and FQGNSA. V gave up 2 bases and J gave up 6 bases; unmatched junction bases: 7. In DNA form, the CDR3 reads TGTGCCAGCAGCTTACTGGGGAGGGCGGGCAATGAGCAGTTCTTC. It codes for CASSLLGRAGNEQFF.

CDR3 nucleotides: TGTGCCAGCAGTTTGAATTTACTAGCGGTCTCCTACGAGCAGTACTTC. This translates into CASSLNLLAVSYEQYF. J is TRBJ2-7 and V is TRBV28; TRBD2 matches at 8 bases. This CDR3 is built from 16 residues. The trim removed 3 bases at V and 0 bases at J, leaving 7 bases unmatched. The germline CDR1 and CDR2 sequences are MDHEN and SYDVKM.

J is TRBJ1-4 and V is TRBV2; TRBD1 matches 9 bases. CDR1 and CDR2 (germline): SNHLY, FYNNEI. V dropped 6 bases and J dropped 5; count of bases not matched to a gene: 10. The CDR3 extends over 16 amino acids. The CDR3 nucleotides are TGTGCCAGCAGCAAAGCCATGGGACAGGGAAATGAAAAACTGTTTTTT. Its translation is CASSKAMGQGNEKLFF.

The chain links TRBV27 to TRBJ2-1, with 8 positions matching TRBD1. This CDR3 has 17 residues. The ends lost 7 bases at V and 4 bases at J; junction bases unmatched: 15. Germline V gene sequence: CDR1 MNHEY, CDR2 SMNVEV (reference sequence). CDR3 residues: CASKPALGTGPYNEQFF. The CDR3 region has the DNA TGTGCCAGCAAACCTGCCCTCGGGACAGGTCCATACAATGAGCAGTTCTTC.

The chain recombines TRBV27 with TRBJ1-2; maybe TRBD1 (6 bases). Germline lookup yields CDR1 MNHEY and CDR2 SMNVEV (reference sequence). V lost 3 bases to trimming and J lost 6 bases, with 14 bases between them. The CDR3 is made up of 14 amino acids. The CDR3 sequence: CASSFIQGTHGYTF. As DNA, the CDR3 is TGTGCCAGCAGTTTCATACAGGGAACCCATGGCTACACCTTC.

The V gene is TRBV6-6, the J gene TRBJ2-3; D might be TRBD2 (5 bases). The CDR3 covers 14 residues. Trimming cost V 0 bases and J 4 bases, with 8 bases left between them. Germline assignment: CDR1 MNHNY and CDR2 SVGAGI (reference sequence). CDR3 protein: CASSYSRAADTQYF. The CDR3 DNA is TGTGCCAGCAGTTACTCGAGGGCAGCAGATACGCAGTATTTT.

V gene TRBV28 combines with J gene TRBJ2-7; D remains ambiguous. Germline V gene lookup returns CDR1 MDHEN and CDR2 SYDVKM. With 4 bases removed from V and 0 bases from J, the gap between germline ends came to 7 bases. The CDR3 runs 13 residues. The CDR3 reads CASSSPSSYEQYF. For the CDR3, the DNA is TGTGCCAGCAGTTCCCCCAGCTCCTACGAGCAGTACTTC.

The chain links TRBV5-1 to TRBJ2-7; 8 bases line up with TRBD2. Germline CDR1 is SGHRS and CDR2 is YFSETQ. This CDR3 is built from 14 residues. Trimming took 0 bases from V and 2 from J; bases not matched to a gene: 1. CDR3 nucleotides: TGCGCCAGCAGCTTGGTCGGGGGGGCCTACGAGCAGTACTTC. It encodes CASSLVGGAYEQYF.

This chain uses TRBV18 with TRBJ2-1; 7 bases match TRBD2. CDR1 KGHSH and CDR2 LQKENI come from the germline V gene. The CDR3 loop spans 14 amino acids. V lost 10 bases, J lost 5 bases, and 11 bases stayed unmatched. CDR3 loop: CATSEGEGNNEQFF. The CDR3 DNA is TGTGCCACCTCGGAAGGGGAGGGTAACAATGAGCAGTTCTTC. Together with reference TRBV18 and TRBJ2-1, the CDR3 gives the full variable domain: NAGVMQNPRHLVRRRGQEARLRCSPMKGHSHVYWYRQLPEEGLKFMVYLQKENIIDESGMPKERFSAEFPKEGPSILRIQQVVRGDSAAYFCATSEGEGNNEQFFGPGTRLTVL.

This clone occurred once. J is TRBJ1-5 and V is TRBV9; 7 nucleotides align to TRBD1. Losses at the gene ends were 0 bases for V and 4 bases for J; bases not matched to a gene: 1. Germline CDR1 and CDR2: SGDLS and YYNGEE. There are 14 residues in the CDR3. In DNA, the CDR3 is TGTGCCAGCAGCGTAGGGGACAGTAATCAGCCCCAGCATTTT. This gives the protein CASSVGDSNQPQHF.

The rearrangement joins TRBV5-4 to TRBJ1-4; 9 nucleotides align to TRBD1. The CDR3 has 15 amino acids. V lost 4 bases, J lost 13 bases, and 14 bases stayed unmatched. Germline V gives CDR1 SGHNT, CDR2 YYREEE (reference sequence). DNA for the CDR3: TGTGCCAGCAGCCCACGGGACAGGGCATTTGGGGGACTGTTTTTT. It is translated as CASSPRDRAFGGLFF.

This rearrangement joins TRBV5-1 to TRBJ1-4, with 7 positions matching TRBD1. The germline CDR1 and CDR2 sequences are SGHRS and YFSETQ. The junction had 13 bases not matched to a gene; V was cut back by 4 bases and J by 4 bases. The CDR3 totals 17 residues. This CDR3 is CASSPSHDRVGNEKLFF. CDR3 bases: TGCGCCAGCAGCCCAAGCCACGACAGGGTCGGTAATGAAAAACTGTTTTTT.

The chain links TRBV7-9 to TRBJ2-5; D uncertain. From germline, CDR1 is SEHNR and CDR2 FQNEAQ (reference sequence). This CDR3 comprises 14 residues. Deletions cut 5 bases from V and 4 bases from J, with 14 bases between. The CDR3 is CASSPRVFPETQYF. CDR3 coding DNA: TGTGCCAGCAGCCCCCGGGTATTCCCAGAGACCCAGTACTTC.

V and J are TRBV7-2 and TRBJ2-7; 12 bases are a match to TRBD2. With V trimmed by 4 bases and J by 2 bases, 6 bases remained unmatched. The CDR3 loop spans 16 amino acids. Germline lookup yields CDR1 SGHTA and CDR2 FQGNSA. The CDR3: CASSSRTSGIPYEQYF. DNA of the CDR3: TGTGCCAGCAGCTCACGGACTAGCGGGATCCCCTACGAGCAGTACTTC.

The gene calls are TRBV6-2 or TRBV6-3 and TRBJ1-2; no definite D call. This CDR3 is 12 amino acids long. V lost 5 bases and J 8 bases, leaving 12 bases between the germline ends. Per germline, CDR1 MNHEY and CDR2 SVGEGT. Here the CDR3 DNA reads TGTGCCAGCAGTCCAGGATTAGGAGGCTACACCTTC. Protein product: CASSPGLGGYTF.

The chain has TRBV19 and TRBJ2-5, with a possible D match to TRBD2 (6 bases). The CDR3 has 12 amino acids. V was trimmed by 6 bases and J by 5 bases, leaving 10 bases between them. The germline V gene encodes CDR1 LNHDA and CDR2 SQIVND (reference sequence). CDR3 residues: CASSPRGETQYF. The CDR3 DNA reads TGTGCCAGTAGCCCACGGGGGGAGACCCAGTACTTC.

J is TRBJ2-7 and V is TRBV5-1; 9 bases match TRBD2. V was clipped by 0 bases and J by 2 bases; unmatched bases: 6. The germline V gene encodes CDR1 SGHRS and CDR2 YFSETQ. This CDR3 is built from 16 residues. CDR3 bases: TGCGCCAGCAGCTTGGAGGCGCGGGAGGGGGCCTACGAGCAGTACTTC. This sequence encodes CASSLEAREGAYEQYF.

This clone turned up a few times. Other DNA sequences in this specimen translate into the identical CDR3. The chain combines TRBV12-3 or TRBV12-4 with TRBJ2-7; possibly TRBD2 for D (6 bases). This CDR3 has 13 amino acids. V lost 3 bases to trimming and J lost 3 bases, with 9 bases between them. The chain's CDR3 is CASSFSGFYEQYF. The DNA for the CDR3 is TGTGCCAGCAGTTTTAGCGGTTTCTACGAGCAGTACTTC.

This chain's CDR3 is CSASGFGSSTDTQYF. The CDR3 DNA reads TGCAGTGCTAGTGGATTCGGGTCTAGCACAGATACGCAGTATTTT. The rearrangement uses TRBV20-1 and TRBJ2-3; D ambiguous. V was clipped by 3 bases and J by 0 bases, with 13 bases between them. CDR3 length: 15 amino acids. Germline values: CDR1 DFQATT, CDR2 SNEGSKA (reference sequence).